This T cell receptor beta chain was profiled in a study of blood T cell repertoires in COVID-19. Germline values: CDR1 SGHRS, CDR2 YFSETQ. The V gene lost 4 bases and the J gene lost 6 bases, with 14 bases spanning the gap. This CDR3 has 13 amino acids. The repertoire was sequenced with immunoSEQ multiplex PCR; TCRdb's copy has only in-frame clones and lacks some. The sample includes about 210,000 clones, around four fifths of them seen just once. What was sequenced was peripheral blood. The V call is TRBV5-1, the J call TRBJ2-7, with D tentatively TRBD2 (5 bases). The clonotype originates from a man aged 50-60 years with active or convalescent COVID-19. This CDR3 reads CASSRPPGSEQYF. The CDR3, as DNA: TGCGCCAGCAGCCGTCCCCCGGGGAGCGAGCAGTACTTC.